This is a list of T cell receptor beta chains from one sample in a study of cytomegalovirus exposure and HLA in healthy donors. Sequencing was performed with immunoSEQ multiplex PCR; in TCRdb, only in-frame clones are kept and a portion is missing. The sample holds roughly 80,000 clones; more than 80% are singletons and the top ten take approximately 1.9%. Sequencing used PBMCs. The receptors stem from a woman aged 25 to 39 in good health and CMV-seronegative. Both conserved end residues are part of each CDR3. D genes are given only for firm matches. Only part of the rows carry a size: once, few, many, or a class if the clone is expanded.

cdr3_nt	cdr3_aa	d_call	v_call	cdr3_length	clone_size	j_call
TGTGCCACCAGCGCCGGGACTAGCGGGAGGACCGGGGAGCTGTTTTTT	CATSAGTSGRTGELFF	TRBD2	TRBV15	16	.	TRBJ2-2
TGTGCCAGCAGCGATCAGGGTAGTCAGCCCCAGCATTTT	CASSDQGSQPQHF	.	TRBV28	13	.	TRBJ1-5
TGTGCCAGCAGCCCGGACACAGCGGGAGCTGGGGGTACGCAGTATTTT	CASSPDTAGAGGTQYF	TRBD2	TRBV9	16	few	TRBJ2-3
TGTGCCAGCAGAGAGGGACAGGGGATGGAAGAGACCCAGTACTTC	CASREGQGMEETQYF	TRBD1	TRBV11-2	15	.	TRBJ2-5
TGTGCCAGCAGCCATACATTCTCGGGACAGGGTGCAGATGAGCAGTTCTTC	CASSHTFSGQGADEQFF	TRBD1	TRBV4-2	17	.	TRBJ2-1
TGCGCCAGCAGCTTCCTGGGACTCCCTCTGGAGACCCAGTACTTC	CASSFLGLPLETQYF	.	TRBV5-1	15	.	TRBJ2-5
TGTGCCATCGGGTTAGGACAGGGGGTTGGCAATGAGCAGTTCTTC	CAIGLGQGVGNEQFF	TRBD1	TRBV10-3	15	few	TRBJ2-1
TGCGCCAGCAGCCAAGGTTACTTAGGACAACTTAACAATGAGCAGTTCTTC	CASSQGYLGQLNNEQFF	.	TRBV4-1	17	.	TRBJ2-1
TGTGCCAGCAGTTTAGGGGGACAGGGTAATTCACCCCTCCACTTT	CASSLGGQGNSPLHF	TRBD1	TRBV28	15	few	TRBJ1-6
TGTGCCAGCAGTCCACTCGGGACTACTACCTACAATGAGCAGTTCTTC	CASSPLGTTTYNEQFF	TRBD2	TRBV27	16	.	TRBJ2-1
TGTGCCAGAAGCTTGGGAGGGATAGGGGATACGCAGTATTTT	CARSLGGIGDTQYF	.	TRBV5-3	14	.	TRBJ2-3
TGCGCCAGCAGCTTGGCAAGTGGTGTGGGGCTGAACACTGAAGCTTTCTTT	CASSLASGVGLNTEAFF	.	TRBV5-1	17	.	TRBJ1-1
TGCGCCAGCAGCCCCCGGACAGCCTCTGGGGCCAACGTCCTGACTTTC	CASSPRTASGANVLTF	.	TRBV5-1	16	few	TRBJ2-6
TGCGCCAGCAGTATGCAGGGGGCCTATTACGACTATGGCTACACCTTC	CASSMQGAYYDYGYTF	TRBD1	TRBV5-1	16	.	TRBJ1-2
TGTGCCAGCAGCTCCAGGACAGGGAGGATCTCCTACGAGCAGTACTTC	CASSSRTGRISYEQYF	TRBD1	TRBV11-2	16	.	TRBJ2-7
TGTGCCAGCAGCTCCAGGGGGACCGGTGACAATGAGCAGTTCTTC	CASSSRGTGDNEQFF	TRBD1	TRBV5-5	15	.	TRBJ2-1
TGTGCCAGCAGTGACTCGATGTGGGAGGGCCGGAATGAGCAGTTCTTC	CASSDSMWEGRNEQFF	TRBD2	TRBV6-4	16	.	TRBJ2-1
TGTGCCTGGAGTGTACGCGTGGGTCTAGCGGGAGAAATCTACAATGAGCAGTTCTTC	CAWSVRVGLAGEIYNEQFF	TRBD2	TRBV30	19	.	TRBJ2-1
TGCGCCAGCAGCTTGGAACAGAACACTGAAGCTTTCTTT	CASSLEQNTEAFF	.	TRBV5-1	13	.	TRBJ1-1
TGTGCCAGCTCACAGGGACTGCTGAACACTGAAGCTTTCTTT	CASSQGLLNTEAFF	.	TRBV18	14	once	TRBJ1-1
TGCGCCAGCAGCTCCGCCATGGCTCTCGGGGGCACTGAAGCTTTCTTT	CASSSAMALGGTEAFF	.	TRBV5-1	16	.	TRBJ1-1
TGTGCTAGTGCCCCGGGACAGGTCACAGATACGCAGTATTTT	CASAPGQVTDTQYF	TRBD1	TRBV12-5	14	.	TRBJ2-3
TGCGCCAGCAGCTTGGGAACCGGGACTAGCTTAGCAGATACGCAGTATTTT	CASSLGTGTSLADTQYF	TRBD2	TRBV5-1	17	once	TRBJ2-3
TGTGCCAGCTCACCCCCGGGACTAGCGGGAGGGTCCTACAATGAGCAGTTCTTC	CASSPPGLAGGSYNEQFF	TRBD2	TRBV18	18	few	TRBJ2-1
TGTGCCAGCAGCTTCCCCGGACAGCAAGAGACCCAGTACTTC	CASSFPGQQETQYF	.	TRBV5-6	14	.	TRBJ2-5